Listed below are T cell receptor beta chains from one sample, sequenced in a study of chemoradiotherapy in HPV16-positive cancers. TCRdb's table, derived via immunoSEQ multiplex PCR, lists solely in-frame clones and lacks some. This repertoire shows about 32,000 clones, around 88% found once; its top ten account for approximately 5%. The material sequenced was blood, taken from a patient who underwent chemoradiotherapy. The receptors shown here come from a human donor with HPV-associated anogenital cancer. CDR3s include the opening cysteine and the closing phenylalanine or tryptophan. The order of the fields is clone size, CDR3 length, J gene, V gene, D gene, CDR3 protein, CDR3 DNA. A D gene is named only where the DNA matches it firmly. Not every row has a clone size; where given, it reads once, few, many or a size class.

NA	14	TRBJ1-4	TRBV6-1	NA	CASSEGTTNEKLFF	TGTGCCAGCAGCGAAGGGACAACTAATGAAAAACTGTTTTTT
NA	15	TRBJ1-1	TRBV10-1	NA	CASSESKVRGTEAFF	TGCGCCAGCAGTGAGTCGAAGGTACGAGGGACTGAAGCTTTCTTT
NA	15	TRBJ2-1	TRBV5-1	NA	CASSFWQVEYNEQFF	TGCGCCAGCAGCTTTTGGCAGGTCGAGTACAATGAGCAGTTCTTC
NA	14	TRBJ1-1	TRBV6-1	NA	CASEMAGKGTEAFF	TGTGCCAGTGAAATGGCCGGGAAGGGTACTGAAGCTTTCTTT
NA	15	TRBJ1-2	TRBV5-1	TRBD1	CASTSWDSPNYGYTF	TGCGCCAGCACCTCGTGGGACAGCCCCAACTATGGCTACACCTTC
NA	14	TRBJ2-5	TRBV6-5	TRBD2	CASSGLAGGETQYF	TGTGCCAGCAGCGGACTAGCGGGAGGAGAGACCCAGTACTTC
NA	15	TRBJ1-2	TRBV6-1	NA	CASSEAGPRSYGYTF	TGTGCCAGCAGTGAAGCGGGGCCCCGTAGCTATGGCTACACCTTC
NA	13	TRBJ2-3	TRBV28	TRBD2	CATRRGGGDTQYF	TGTGCCACCCGGCGGGGCGGGGGGGATACGCAGTATTTT
few	14	TRBJ2-7	TRBV7-2	NA	CASSSGLGYYEQYF	TGTGCCAGCAGCTCGGGACTGGGCTACTACGAGCAGTACTTC
NA	15	TRBJ2-5	TRBV19	TRBD2	CASSIGTSGQETQYF	TGTGCCAGTAGTATCGGGACTAGCGGCCAAGAGACCCAGTACTTC
NA	12	TRBJ1-5	TRBV6-1	NA	CASREGNQPQHF	TGTGCCAGCAGAGAAGGGAATCAGCCCCAGCATTTT
NA	14	TRBJ1-2	TRBV5-8	NA	CASSLDHGNYGYTF	TGTGCCAGCAGCTTGGATCACGGGAACTATGGCTACACCTTC
few	12	TRBJ1-2	TRBV6-6	NA	CASSYSGPGYTF	TGTGCCAGCAGTTACTCGGGACCTGGCTACACCTTC
NA	16	TRBJ1-3	TRBV9	NA	CASSVLEAHSGNTIYF	TGTGCCAGCAGCGTATTAGAAGCCCACTCTGGAAACACCATATATTTT
NA	17	TRBJ2-7	TRBV14	NA	CASSQGAGAHLRDEQYF	TGTGCCAGCAGCCAAGGGGCAGGGGCGCATCTTAGGGACGAGCAGTACTTC
NA	14	TRBJ2-2	TRBV6-5	NA	CASSPDRNTGELFF	TGTGCCAGCAGCCCCGACAGGAACACCGGGGAGCTGTTTTTT
NA	15	TRBJ2-3	TRBV6-6	TRBD2	CASSYLREDPDTQYF	TGTGCCAGCAGTTACTTGCGGGAGGATCCAGATACGCAGTATTTT
once	15	TRBJ1-2	TRBV19	TRBD1	CASSIYVGTEYGYTF	TGTGCCAGTAGTATATATGTTGGGACAGAATATGGCTACACCTTC
NA	13	TRBJ2-7	TRBV9	TRBD1	CASSTRQGYEQYF	TGTGCCAGCAGCACACGACAGGGCTACGAGCAGTACTTC
NA	16	TRBJ2-7	TRBV10-3	NA	CAISAGGTDGTYEQYF	TGTGCCATCAGTGCGGGTGGGACGGATGGTACCTACGAGCAGTACTTC
NA	14	TRBJ2-5	TRBV5-6	TRBD2	CASSFGAGGETQYF	TGTGCCAGCAGCTTCGGGGCGGGAGGTGAGACCCAGTACTTC
NA	14	TRBJ1-1	TRBV18	TRBD1	CASSPGQTNTEAFF	TGTGCCAGCTCACCGGGACAGACGAACACTGAAGCTTTCTTT
once	11	TRBJ2-7	TRBV27	NA	CASRTDYEQYF	TGTGCCAGCAGGACGGACTACGAGCAGTACTTC
NA	15	TRBJ2-3	TRBV19	TRBD2	CASMLTGRLTDTQYF	TGTGCCAGTATGCTGACCGGGAGGTTGACAGATACGCAGTATTTT
few	13	TRBJ2-7	TRBV27	NA	CASSLGGLGEQYF	TGTGCCAGCAGTTTAGGGGGGCTGGGAGAGCAGTACTTC
NA	11	TRBJ2-5	TRBV18	NA	CASYNKETQYF	TGTGCCAGCTACAATAAAGAGACCCAGTACTTC
NA	17	TRBJ2-2	TRBV2	TRBD2	CASSLLVAGGPTGELFF	TGTGCCAGCAGCCTCCTAGTTGCGGGGGGGCCTACCGGGGAGCTGTTTTTT
NA	11	TRBJ1-2	TRBV28	NA	CASSLTRGYTF	TGTGCCAGCAGTTTGACGCGGGGCTACACCTTC
NA	15	TRBJ2-1	TRBV7-8	NA	CASSLRLPSYNEQFF	TGTGCCAGCAGCTTACGCTTGCCTTCGTACAATGAGCAGTTCTTC
NA	16	TRBJ2-2	TRBV10-1	TRBD2	CASRRTSGSGTGELFF	TGCGCCAGCCGACGGACTAGCGGGAGCGGCACCGGGGAGCTGTTTTTT
NA	10	TRBJ1-2	TRBV5-5	NA	CASSHRGYTF	TGTGCCAGCAGCCACCGGGGCTACACCTTC
NA	14	TRBJ2-7	TRBV19	TRBD2	CASSIVAGAYEQYF	TGTGCCAGTAGTATAGTAGCGGGAGCCTACGAGCAGTACTTC
NA	15	TRBJ1-4	TRBV11-2	TRBD1	CASRPPARGPAKLFF	TGTGCCAGCAGACCCCCCGCCAGGGGGCCCGCAAAACTGTTTTTT
NA	14	TRBJ2-2	TRBV19	NA	CASSIDTWTGELFF	TGTGCCAGTAGTATAGATACGTGGACCGGGGAGCTGTTTTTT
few	14	TRBJ1-2	TRBV2	NA	CASSPLSGPYGYTF	TGTGCCAGCAGTCCTTTAAGTGGGCCCTATGGCTACACCTTC
NA	16	TRBJ2-3	TRBV5-4	NA	CASSLGQPSSTDTQYF	TGTGCCAGCAGCTTGGGACAGCCCTCTAGCACAGATACGCAGTATTTT
NA	12	TRBJ1-6	TRBV27	NA	CATSSYNSPLHF	TGTGCCACCAGCTCCTATAATTCACCCCTCCACTTT
NA	15	TRBJ1-6	TRBV5-5	NA	CASSLAPGPESPLHF	TGTGCCAGCAGCTTGGCTCCGGGGCCGGAGTCACCCCTCCACTTT
few	12	TRBJ2-1	TRBV18	TRBD1	CASSPTGGEQFF	TGTGCCAGCTCACCGACAGGGGGCGAGCAGTTCTTC
NA	14	TRBJ2-1	TRBV4-1	TRBD2	CASSQALAGVTEFF	TGCGCCAGCAGCCAAGCACTAGCGGGGGTGACGGAGTTCTTC
NA	15	TRBJ2-3	TRBV5-1	TRBD2	CASSLGGGGTDTQYF	TGCGCCAGCAGCTTGGGCGGGGGAGGCACAGATACGCAGTATTTT
NA	13	TRBJ2-5	TRBV15	NA	CATSREPAETQYF	TGTGCCACCAGCAGGGAGCCCGCGGAGACCCAGTACTTC
NA	15	TRBJ2-2	TRBV6-5	TRBD1	CASSPGQCEHRGAVF	TGTGCCAGCAGCCCGGGACAGTGCGAACACCGGGGAGCTGTTTTT
NA	16	TRBJ2-3	TRBV19	TRBD1	CASSPRQGLGTDTQYF	TGTGCCAGTAGTCCAAGACAGGGGTTGGGCACAGATACGCAGTATTTT
NA	15	TRBJ1-2	TRBV19	TRBD1	CASSIPGQGDYGYTF	TGTGCCAGTAGTATCCCCGGACAGGGGGACTATGGCTACACCTTC
NA	16	TRBJ1-4	TRBV5-4	NA	CASSLRSAGTDEKLFF	TGTGCCAGCAGCTTGAGGTCCGCAGGGACGGATGAAAAACTGTTTTTT
NA	16	TRBJ2-3	TRBV6-5	TRBD2	CASSFSTRTSGDTQYF	TGTGCCAGCAGTTTTTCCACTCGGACTAGCGGAGATACGCAGTATTTT
NA	14	TRBJ1-1	TRBV29-1	TRBD1	CSVYEKGASTEAFF	TGCAGCGTTTACGAAAAGGGGGCGAGTACTGAAGCTTTCTTT
once	12	TRBJ2-7	TRBV18	TRBD1	CASSATGREQYF	TGTGCCAGCTCAGCGACAGGGCGCGAGCAGTACTTC
NA	14	TRBJ1-6	TRBV6-5	NA	CASTVSSYNSPLHF	TGTGCCAGCACCGTGAGCTCCTATAATTCACCCCTCCACTTT
once	12	TRBJ1-1	TRBV6-5	NA	CASRTDYTEAFF	TGTGCTTCACGGACAGACTACACTGAAGCTTTCTTT
NA	18	TRBJ2-2	TRBV5-6	TRBD1	CASSPPGQGTLLTGELFF	TGTGCCAGCAGCCCGCCGGGACAGGGAACATTGTTGACCGGGGAGCTGTTTTTT
NA	15	TRBJ1-5	TRBV29-1	TRBD1	CSVSTGTGGGQPQHF	TGCAGCGTATCGACTGGGACAGGAGGGGGTCAGCCCCAGCATTTT